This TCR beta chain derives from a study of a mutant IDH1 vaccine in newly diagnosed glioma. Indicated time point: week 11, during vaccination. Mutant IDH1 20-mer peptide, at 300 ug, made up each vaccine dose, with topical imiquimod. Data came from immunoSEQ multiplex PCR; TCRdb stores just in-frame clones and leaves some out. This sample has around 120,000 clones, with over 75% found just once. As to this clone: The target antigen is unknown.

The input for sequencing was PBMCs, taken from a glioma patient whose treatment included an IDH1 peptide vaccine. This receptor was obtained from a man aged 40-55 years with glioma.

The CDR3 protein is CASSQFEGGYTF. DNA for the CDR3: TGTGCCAGCAGCCAATTTGAAGGAGGCTACACCTTC. The V call is TRBV2, the J call TRBJ1-2, with unresolved D. Germline V gene lookup returns CDR1 SNHLY and CDR2 FYNNEI. Trimming removed 6 bases at V and 8 bases at J, with 13 bases between. The CDR3 runs to 12 residues.